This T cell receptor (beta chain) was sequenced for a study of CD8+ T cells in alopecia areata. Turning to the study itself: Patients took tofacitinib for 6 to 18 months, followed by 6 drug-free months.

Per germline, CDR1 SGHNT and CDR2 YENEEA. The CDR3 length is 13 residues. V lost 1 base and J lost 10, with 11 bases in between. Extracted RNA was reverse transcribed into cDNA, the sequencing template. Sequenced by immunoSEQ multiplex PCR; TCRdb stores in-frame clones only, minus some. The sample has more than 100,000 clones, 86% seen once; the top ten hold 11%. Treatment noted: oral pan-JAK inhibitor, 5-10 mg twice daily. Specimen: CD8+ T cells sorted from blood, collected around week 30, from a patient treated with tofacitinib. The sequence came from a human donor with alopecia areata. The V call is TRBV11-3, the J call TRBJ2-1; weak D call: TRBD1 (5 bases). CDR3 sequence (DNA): TGTGCCAGCAGCTTAGGCCAGGGCTGGGAGCAGTTCTTC. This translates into CASSLGQGWEQFF.